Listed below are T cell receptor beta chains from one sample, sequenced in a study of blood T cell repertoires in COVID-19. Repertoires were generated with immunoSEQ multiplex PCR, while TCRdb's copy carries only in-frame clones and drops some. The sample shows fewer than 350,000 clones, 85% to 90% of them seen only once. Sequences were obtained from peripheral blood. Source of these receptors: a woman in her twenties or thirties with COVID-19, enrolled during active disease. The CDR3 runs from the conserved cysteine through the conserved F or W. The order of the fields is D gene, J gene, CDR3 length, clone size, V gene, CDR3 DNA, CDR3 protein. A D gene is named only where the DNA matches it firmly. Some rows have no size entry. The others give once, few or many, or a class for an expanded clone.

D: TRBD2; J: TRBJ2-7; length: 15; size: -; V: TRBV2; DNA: TGTGCCAGCAGTGAAGGGCTGGGAGGGCTCTACGAGCAGTACTTC; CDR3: CASSEGLGGLYEQYF
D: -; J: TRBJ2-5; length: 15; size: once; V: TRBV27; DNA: TGTGCCAGCAGCATACGGGGGAATGGTGTGGAGACCCAGTACTTC; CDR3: CASSIRGNGVETQYF
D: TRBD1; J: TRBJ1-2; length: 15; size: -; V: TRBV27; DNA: TGTGCCAGCAGTTTATCGACAGGGAACCACTATGGCTACACCTTC; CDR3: CASSLSTGNHYGYTF
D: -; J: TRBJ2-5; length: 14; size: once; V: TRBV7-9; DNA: TGTGCCAGCAGCTTAGTTGGAGTACAAGAGACCCAGTACTTC; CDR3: CASSLVGVQETQYF
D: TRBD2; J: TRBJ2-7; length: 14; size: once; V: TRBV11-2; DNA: TGTGCCAGCAGCCCGGGGGGAACCTACTACGAGCAGTACTTC; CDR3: CASSPGGTYYEQYF
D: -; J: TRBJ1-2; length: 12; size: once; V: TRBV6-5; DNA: TGTGCCAGCAGACAAACTAGCTATGGCTACACCTTC; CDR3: CASRQTSYGYTF
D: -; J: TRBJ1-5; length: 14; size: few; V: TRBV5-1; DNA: TGCGCCAGCAGCCCCGAGGCGGGTTATCAGCCCCAGCATTTT; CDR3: CASSPEAGYQPQHF
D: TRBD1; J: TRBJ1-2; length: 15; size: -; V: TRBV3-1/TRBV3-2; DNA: TGTGCCAGCAGCCAGTGGACAGGGGACAAGTACGGCTACACCTTC; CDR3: CASSQWTGDKYGYTF
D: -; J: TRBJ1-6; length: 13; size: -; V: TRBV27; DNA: TGTGCCAGCAGCCCGGGTCTAAATTCACCCCTCCACTTT; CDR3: CASSPGLNSPLHF
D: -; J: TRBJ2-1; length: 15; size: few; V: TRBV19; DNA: TGTGCCAGTAGTATAGCGGGGATCGGCTACAATGAGCAGTTCTTC; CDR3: CASSIAGIGYNEQFF
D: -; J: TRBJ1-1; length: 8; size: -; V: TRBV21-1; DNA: TGTGCCAGGTATGAAGCTTTCTTT; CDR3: CARYEAFF
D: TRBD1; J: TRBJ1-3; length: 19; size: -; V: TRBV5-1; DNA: TGCGCCAGCAGCGGGAAGACAGGGGGATTCGAGGCATCTGGAAACACCATATATTTT; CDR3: CASSGKTGGFEASGNTIYF
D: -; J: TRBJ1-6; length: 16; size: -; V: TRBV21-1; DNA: TGTGCCAGTGGGCAGGGGTCAGCCCGTAGGGATTCACCCCTCCACTTT; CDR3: CASGQGSARRDSPLHF
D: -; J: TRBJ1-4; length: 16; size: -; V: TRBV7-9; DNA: TGTGCCAGCAGCTTAGGGCTCAGGTCTGTTGCGGAAAAACTGTTTTTT; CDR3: CASSLGLRSVAEKLFF
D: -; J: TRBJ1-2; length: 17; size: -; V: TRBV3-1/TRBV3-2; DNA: TGTGCCAGCAGCCCCAATGGCTTCAGGATTGACAACTATGGCTACACCTTC; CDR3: CASSPNGFRIDNYGYTF
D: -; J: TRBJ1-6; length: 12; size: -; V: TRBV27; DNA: TGTGCCAGCAGTTTTAGCGGGTCACCCCTCCACTTT; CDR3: CASSFSGSPLHF
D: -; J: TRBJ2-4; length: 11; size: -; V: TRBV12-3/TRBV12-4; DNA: TGTGCCAGCAGCTCTAGAAACATTCAGTACTTC; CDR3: CASSSRNIQYF
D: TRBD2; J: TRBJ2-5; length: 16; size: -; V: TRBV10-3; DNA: TGTGCCATCAGTGTAGGACTAGCGGGGGCCCAAGAGACCCAGTACTTC; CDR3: CAISVGLAGAQETQYF
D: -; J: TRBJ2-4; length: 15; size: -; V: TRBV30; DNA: TGTGCCTGGAGTGTAGGAGGGGGCGGATGGAACATTCAGTACTTC; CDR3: CAWSVGGGGWNIQYF
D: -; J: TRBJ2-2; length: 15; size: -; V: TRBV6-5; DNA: TGTGCCAGCAGATATCAAAGGAGGAACACCGGGGAGCTGTTTTTT; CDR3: CASRYQRRNTGELFF
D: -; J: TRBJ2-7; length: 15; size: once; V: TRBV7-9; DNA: TGTGCCAGCAGCCAAAGGGGGCAGGGGGGCTACGAGCAGTACTTC; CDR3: CASSQRGQGGYEQYF
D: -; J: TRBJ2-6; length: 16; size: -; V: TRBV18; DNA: TGTGCCAGCTCACCATCCCCGGGGGCTGGGGCCAACGTCCTGACTTTC; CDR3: CASSPSPGAGANVLTF
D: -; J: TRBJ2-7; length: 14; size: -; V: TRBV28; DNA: TGTGCCAGCAGCCTCGGGACATCTCCATACGAGCAGTACTTC; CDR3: CASSLGTSPYEQYF
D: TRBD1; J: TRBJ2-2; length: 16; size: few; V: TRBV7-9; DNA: TGTGCCAGCAGCTTGAGTGGGACAGTACAGTCCGGGGAGCTGTTTTTT; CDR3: CASSLSGTVQSGELFF
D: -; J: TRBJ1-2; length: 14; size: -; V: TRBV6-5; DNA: TGTGCCAGCAGCTCCCTCGGGGGGGAGGAGGGCTACACCTTC; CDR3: CASSSLGGEEGYTF
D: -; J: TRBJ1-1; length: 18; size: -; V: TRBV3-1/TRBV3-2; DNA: TGTGCCAGCAGCGCCCGGGGGGGCCAGGGCTTTCTGAACACTGAAGCTTTCTTT; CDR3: CASSARGGQGFLNTEAFF
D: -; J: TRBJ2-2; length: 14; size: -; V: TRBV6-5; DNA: TGTGCCAGCAGTTTCTACAGAGACACCGGGGAGCTGTTTTTT; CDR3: CASSFYRDTGELFF
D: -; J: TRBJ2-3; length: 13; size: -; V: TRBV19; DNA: TGTGCCAGTAGACAGGGCTTCACAGATACGCAGTATTTT; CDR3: CASRQGFTDTQYF
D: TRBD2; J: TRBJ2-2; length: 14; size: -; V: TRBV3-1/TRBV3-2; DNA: TGTGCCAGCTCGGCAGCGGGGAATCAAGGGGAGCTGTTTTTT; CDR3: CASSAAGNQGELFF
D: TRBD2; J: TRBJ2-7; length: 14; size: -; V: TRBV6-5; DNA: TGTGCCAGCGGGCCGGGACTAGCGACCTACGAGCAGTACTTC; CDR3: CASGPGLATYEQYF